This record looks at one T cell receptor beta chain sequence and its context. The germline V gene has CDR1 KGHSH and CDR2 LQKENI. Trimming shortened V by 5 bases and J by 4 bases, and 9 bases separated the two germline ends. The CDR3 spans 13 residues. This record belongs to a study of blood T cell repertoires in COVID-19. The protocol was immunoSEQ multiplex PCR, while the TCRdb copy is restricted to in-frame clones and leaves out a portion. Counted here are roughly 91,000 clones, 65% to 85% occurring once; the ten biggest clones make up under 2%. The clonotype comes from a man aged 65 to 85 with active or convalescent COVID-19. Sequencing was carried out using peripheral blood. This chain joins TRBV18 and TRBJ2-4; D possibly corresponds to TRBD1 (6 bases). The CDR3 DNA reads TGTGCCAGCTCAGTGGACAGTAAAAACATTCAGTACTTC. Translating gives CASSVDSKNIQYF. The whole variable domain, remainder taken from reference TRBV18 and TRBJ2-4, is NAGVMQNPRHLVRRRGQEARLRCSPMKGHSHVYWYRQLPEEGLKFMVYLQKENIIDESGMPKERFSAEFPKEGPSILRIQQVVRGDSAAYFCASSVDSKNIQYFGAGTRLSVL.